The 29 T cell receptor beta chains reported below all come from one sample, sequenced in a study of cytomegalovirus exposure and HLA in healthy donors. Primers included in the PCR were 60 Vbeta and 13 Jbeta primers. The assay was immunoSEQ multiplex PCR, and TCRdb's table has in-frame clones only and misses some. This table holds 100,000 or so clones, approximately 16% found once. Sequencing used PBMCs. All receptors come from a female donor in good health and CMV-seronegative.

V is TRBV7-2 and J is TRBJ2-7; D is unclear. Trimming left V 0 bases short and J 6 bases short, with 9 bases between. Germline V gene lookup returns CDR1 SGHTA and CDR2 FQGNSA. This CDR3 has 13 amino acids. The CDR3 spells CASSLAFRGEQYF. As DNA, the CDR3 is TGTGCCAGCAGCTTAGCGTTCAGAGGCGAGCAGTACTTC. The full variable domain, with the rest looked up from reference TRBV7-2 and TRBJ2-7, is GAGVSQSPSNKVTEKGKDVELRCDPISGHTALYWYRQSLGQGLEFLIYFQGNSAPDKSGLPSDRFSAERTGGSVSTLTIQRTQQEDSAVYLCASSLAFRGEQYFGPGTRLTVT.

As regards this clone: A junction end diverges from the germline sequence, so it may reflect a read error. The chain uses TRBV28 and TRBJ2-5; TRBD2 is a possible D gene (5 bases). The CDR3 runs 14 residues. Germline-derived CDR1 and CDR2 are MDHEN and SYDVKM. DNA of the CDR3: TGTGCCAGCAGCCCCCCGTCTAGCCAAGAGAACCAGTACTTC. It translates to CASSPPSSQENQYF.

The rearrangement links TRBV6-5 to TRBJ2-1, with 7 positions matching TRBD2. The CDR3 runs to 15 residues. CDR1 and CDR2 (germline): MNHEY, SVGAGI. V lost 0 bases, J lost 4 bases, and 3 bases stayed unmatched. The CDR3 spells CASSYSTAGYNEQFF. The CDR3 DNA sequence: TGTGCCAGCAGTTACTCAACAGCGGGATACAATGAGCAGTTCTTC.

This clone appeared a few times. The CDR3 region is CASSYSRGQPQHF. The DNA of the CDR3 is TGTGCCAGCAGTTACTCTCGAGGGCAGCCCCAGCATTTT. The rearrangement uses TRBV6-5 and TRBJ1-5, with D uncertain. Trimming took 0 bases from V and 7 from J, leaving 7 bases between them. Germline loops: CDR1 MNHEY, CDR2 SVGAGI. The CDR3 has 13 residues.

This clone occurred a few times. The DNA of the CDR3 is TGTGCCAGCAGCACAGGGACAGGCAACCAGTACTTC. Translation: CASSTGTGNQYF. This rearrangement joins TRBV5-4 to TRBJ2-4; 8 bases agree with TRBD1. This CDR3 contains 12 residues. Germline CDR1 reads SGHNT; CDR2 reads YYREEE (reference sequence). V lost 4 bases, J lost 13 bases, and 7 bases stayed unmatched.

There are a few counts of this clone. The chain employs TRBV2 and TRBJ2-2; possibly TRBD2 for D (6 bases). Germline V gives CDR1 SNHLY, CDR2 FYNNEI. The CDR3 is 15 residues long. With 9 bases removed from V and 0 bases from J, the gap between germline ends came to 14 bases. The CDR3 nucleotides are TGTGCCAGTGGGGGGACCGTCACGAACACCGGGGAGCTGTTTTTT. This encodes CASGGTVTNTGELFF.

This clone turned up a few times. The chain joins TRBV9 to TRBJ2-2; 8 bases line up with TRBD1. The germline V gene encodes CDR1 SGDLS and CDR2 YYNGEE. The V segment lost 2 bases and the J segment 3 bases; nucleotides outside the gene matches: 9. The CDR3 is made up of 17 amino acids. The CDR3: CASSVAGGIKYTGELFF. CDR3 bases: TGTGCCAGCAGCGTCGCAGGGGGCATTAAGTACACCGGGGAGCTGTTTTTT.

The gene calls are TRBV6-5 and TRBJ1-4; 8 positions agree with TRBD1. The CDR3 is 16 amino acids. CDR1 MNHEY and CDR2 SVGAGI come from the germline V gene. After removal of 0 bases from V and 7 bases from J, the junction contained 7 bases not matched to a gene. CDR3: CASSYSPDREFEKLFF. For the CDR3, the DNA is TGTGCCAGCAGTTACTCTCCGGACAGGGAATTTGAAAAACTGTTTTTT.

Written as DNA, the CDR3 is TGTGCCATCAGTGACTCTAGCGGGAGCTCCTACGAGCAGTACTTC. It yields the protein CAISDSSGSSYEQYF. The chain joins TRBV10-3 to TRBJ2-7; 10 bases line up with TRBD2. The CDR3 extends over 15 amino acids. V lost 3 bases to trimming and J lost 0 bases; unmatched junction nucleotides: 2. Germline CDR1 and CDR2: ENHRY and SYGVKD.

In DNA, the CDR3 is TGTGCCAGCAGTTACTCGGCTAGCCAACGCCATGAGCAGTTCTTC. As protein: CASSYSASQRHEQFF. The genes are TRBV6-5 and TRBJ2-1; D possibly corresponds to TRBD2 (5 bases). The V end was cut by 0 bases, the J end by 8 bases, with 14 bases between. Germline assignment: CDR1 MNHEY and CDR2 SVGAGI. This CDR3 spans 15 amino acids.

Only a few counts were recorded for this clone. This chain uses TRBV27 with TRBJ2-3; 13 bases agree with TRBD2. This CDR3 region has 18 residues. The germline V gene has CDR1 MNHEY and CDR2 SMNVEV (reference sequence). V was pared by 5 bases and J by 2 bases, with 10 bases of the junction left unmatched. This CDR3 is CASSPLKLAGGVTDTQYF. The CDR3 nucleotides are TGTGCCAGCAGTCCCCTAAAACTAGCGGGAGGGGTCACAGATACGCAGTATTTT.

This chain uses TRBV4-2 with TRBJ1-2, with 7 bases matching TRBD1. This CDR3 is 16 amino acids long. CDR1 LGHNA and CDR2 YNFKEQ come from the germline V gene. The J segment lost 5 bases and the V segment lost 3 bases, leaving 12 bases of the junction unmatched. CDR3 coding DNA: TGTGCCAGCAGCCAGACCGGACAGGAGCTCCGGTATGGCTACACCTTC. This codes for CASSQTGQELRYGYTF.

The chain is built from TRBV6-5 and TRBJ2-7, with 7 bases matching TRBD1. The germline CDR1 and CDR2 sequences are MNHEY and SVGAGI. The J segment lost 6 bases and the V segment lost 4 bases, leaving 6 bases of the junction unmatched. The CDR3 spans 13 residues. The DNA for the CDR3 is TGTGCCAGCAGTTCCGACAGGGCTCTCGAGCAGTACTTC. Protein product: CASSSDRALEQYF.

The V gene is TRBV14, the J gene TRBJ2-1, with a possible D match to TRBD2 (7 bases). This CDR3 has 15 residues. The V end lost 1 base, the J end lost 8 bases, and 15 bases lay between the germline ends. CDR1 and CDR2 (germline): SGHDN, FVKESK. This CDR3 is CASSQAGGLWDEQFF. CDR3 DNA sequence: TGTGCCAGCAGCCAAGCGGGGGGCCTTTGGGATGAGCAGTTCTTC. The variable domain in full, completed from reference TRBV14 and TRBJ2-1, reads EAGVTQFPSHSVIEKGQTVTLRCDPISGHDNLYWYRRVMGKEIKFLLHFVKESKQDESGMPNNRFLAERTGGTYSTLKVQPAELEDSGVYFCASSQAGGLWDEQFFGPGTRLTVL.

This rearrangement joins TRBV4-3 to TRBJ1-1; D not resolved. Per germline, CDR1 LGHNA and CDR2 YSLEER. This CDR3 contains 12 residues. The V end was cut by 2 bases, the J end by 10 bases, with 11 bases between. The CDR3 is CASSQPGYRAFF. The DNA for the CDR3 is TGCGCCAGCAGCCAACCGGGGTACCGAGCTTTCTTT.

This clone was counted only a few times. This chain joins TRBV28 and TRBJ1-5; D is uncertain. V was cut by 7 bases and J by 0 bases, with 10 bases left in between. The CDR3 is made up of 14 amino acids. CDR1 and CDR2 from the germline V gene are MDHEN and SYDVKM. CDR3 DNA: TGTGCCAGCATTGGGAGCTATAGCAATCAGCCCCAGCATTTT. Translated, it gives CASIGSYSNQPQHF.

This clone was seen a handful of times. The rearrangement uses TRBV4-3 and TRBJ1-2, with a possible D match to TRBD1 (5 bases). Germline V gene data show CDR1 as LGHNA and CDR2 as YSLEER. Trimming took off 0 bases at V and 10 bases at J, with 12 bases between the two ends. This CDR3 has 13 residues. The CDR3 sequence is CASSQDTDRDYTF. Here the CDR3 DNA reads TGCGCCAGCAGCCAAGATACCGACAGAGACTACACCTTC.

This clone was counted between two and nine times. V is TRBV4-1 and J is TRBJ1-1; D is unresolved. The length of the CDR3 is 14 residues. V dropped 1 base and J dropped 2 bases, with 8 bases sitting between them. Germline CDR1 is MGHRA and CDR2 is YSYEKL. This CDR3 reads CASSQVTQNTEAFF. CDR3 DNA: TGCGCCAGCAGCCAAGTGACACAAAACACTGAAGCTTTCTTT.

This clone was counted a few times. In nucleotides, the CDR3 is TGTGCCTACCGGAGGCCCCGTTACAATGAGCAGTTCTTC. Translated: CAYRRPRYNEQFF. The V call is TRBV30, the J call TRBJ2-1, with D perhaps TRBD2 (5 bases). With 7 bases removed from V and 4 bases from J, the gap between germline ends came to 14 bases. The V gene's germline CDR1 is GTSNPN and CDR2 SVGIG (reference sequence). This CDR3 region has 13 residues.

The chain links TRBV5-6 to TRBJ2-1; TRBD2 aligns across 14 bases. Trimming cost V 4 bases and J 6 bases; bases outside gene matches: 6. Germline V gene sequence: CDR1 SGHDT, CDR2 YYEEEE. This CDR3 comprises 16 residues. CDR3 protein: CASSQRLAGGSNEQFF. For the CDR3, the DNA is TGTGCCAGCAGCCAAAGACTAGCGGGAGGGAGCAATGAGCAGTTCTTC.

In this sample, this clone turned up a few times. The V and J genes are TRBV30 and TRBJ2-3, with 9 positions matching TRBD2. In germline, CDR1 is GTSNPN, CDR2 SVGIG (reference sequence). The CDR3 length is 15 residues. The junction had 11 bases not matched to a gene; V was cut back by 0 bases and J by 10 bases. This CDR3 reads CAWSVERGAWGSQYF. CDR3 nucleotides: TGTGCCTGGAGTGTAGAGCGGGGGGCCTGGGGGTCGCAGTATTTT. The whole variable domain, remainder taken from reference TRBV30 and TRBJ2-3, is SQTIHQWPATLVQPVGSPLSLECTVEGTSNPNLYWYRQAAGRGLQLLFYSVGIGQISSEVPQNLSASRPQDRQFILSSKKLLLSDSGFYLCAWSVERGAWGSQYFGPGTRLTVL.

This clone has a handful of counts. This chain joins TRBV9 and TRBJ2-6; 7 positions agree with TRBD1. Germline lookup yields CDR1 SGDLS and CDR2 YYNGEE. The CDR3 consists of 16 residues. V trimming: 3 bases; J trimming: 2 bases; junction bases outside the gene matches: 5. CDR3 bases: TGTGCCAGCAGCGGAAGACAGGGCCCTGGGGCCAACGTCCTGACTTTC. Protein product: CASSGRQGPGANVLTF. Drawing the rest from reference TRBV9 and TRBJ2-6, the complete variable domain is DSGVTQTPKHLITATGQRVTLRCSPRSGDLSVYWYQQSLDQGLQFLIQYYNGEERAKGNILERFSAQQFPDLHSELNLSSLELGDSALYFCASSGRQGPGANVLTFGAGSRLTVL.

This clone was counted a few times. The V and J genes are TRBV14 and TRBJ2-6; D gene unclear. The V end was cut by 4 bases, the J end by 1 base, with 11 bases between. The germline V gene encodes CDR1 SGHDN and CDR2 FVKESK. This CDR3 contains 16 residues. The CDR3 here is CASSPSLSSGANVLTF. The CDR3 DNA reads TGTGCCAGCAGCCCTTCTTTGAGTTCTGGGGCCAACGTCCTGACTTTC.

There are a few counts of this clone. This chain joins TRBV5-1 and TRBJ1-6; 9 nucleotides agree with TRBD1. Trimming cost V 4 bases and J 11 bases; bases outside gene matches: 7. The CDR3 consists of 14 residues. Per the germline V gene, CDR1 is SGHRS and CDR2 is YFSETQ. The CDR3 loop is CASSDGTGLTPLHF. The DNA of the CDR3 is TGCGCCAGCAGCGACGGGACAGGGTTGACACCCCTCCACTTT.

This clone was seen a handful of times. The chain couples TRBV7-9 to TRBJ2-7; 12 nucleotides agree with TRBD2. The CDR3 length is 14 residues. Germline CDR1 and CDR2: SEHNR and FQNEAQ (reference sequence). J lost 6 bases, V lost 1 base, and 1 base had no gene match. CDR3 nucleotide sequence: TGTGCCAGCAGCTTAGGACTAGCGGGAGTCGAGCAGTACTTC. It is translated as CASSLGLAGVEQYF. The full variable domain, completed using reference TRBV7-9 and TRBJ2-7, is DTGVSQNPRHKITKRGQNVTFRCDPISEHNRLYWYRQTLGQGPEFLTYFQNEAQLEKSRLLSDRFSAERPKGSFSTLEIQRTEQGDSAMYLCASSLGLAGVEQYFGPGTRLTVT.

The chain uses TRBV6-5 and TRBJ2-1, with TRBD2 as a possible D gene (6 bases). This CDR3 is 13 amino acids long. The V gene's germline CDR1 is MNHEY and CDR2 SVGAGI. V lost 10 bases to trimming and J lost 7 bases, with 17 bases between them. The CDR3 spells CATGWRDSNEQFF. Here the CDR3 DNA reads TGTGCCACCGGCTGGCGGGATTCAAATGAGCAGTTCTTC.

This clone was seen only a few times. The genes are TRBV2 and TRBJ1-6; no reliable D call. The CDR3 extends over 11 amino acids. The V gene lost 3 bases and the J gene lost 11 bases, with 5 bases spanning the gap. The germline gives CDR1 SNHLY, CDR2 FYNNEI. The CDR3 DNA reads as TGTGCCAGCAGTGAGGCGGCACCCCTCCACTTT. Translation gives CASSEAAPLHF. Full variable domain (remainder filled in from reference TRBV2 and TRBJ1-6): EPEVTQTPSHQVTQMGQEVILRCVPISNHLYFYWYRQILGQKVEFLVSFYNNEISEKSEIFDDQFSVERPDGSNFTLKIRSTKLEDSAMYFCASSEAAPLHFGNGTRLTVT.

The chain combines TRBV11-3 with TRBJ2-1, with TRBD1 as a possible D gene (5 bases). The CDR3 is 13 amino acids. In germline, CDR1 is SGHNT, CDR2 YENEEA. V was shortened by 1 base and J by 5 bases, with 6 bases between the two germline ends. The CDR3 coding sequence is TGTGCCAGCAGCTTAGGCAGGGACAATGAGCAGTTCTTC. Protein sequence: CASSLGRDNEQFF.

This clone was seen a handful of times. The chain combines TRBV11-2 with TRBJ1-1; TRBD1 matches at 9 bases. CDR1 is SGHAT and CDR2 is FQNNGV in the germline V gene. The CDR3 is made up of 16 amino acids. The V and J ends lost 3 bases and 7 bases, in that order; junction bases with no gene match: 12. Here the CDR3 reads CASSFFTGTGKYEAFF. CDR3 sequence (DNA): TGTGCCAGCAGCTTTTTCACCGGGACAGGGAAGTATGAAGCTTTCTTT.